This record covers a single T cell receptor beta chain. Antigen specificity is unknown. After expansion with viral peptide pools in the ViraFEST assay, antigen-specific CD4+ T cells were sequenced. The authors isolated CD4+ T cells after roughly eleven days of culture. The person's infection with SARS-CoV-2, confirmed by PCR, took place between March and December 2020. It was an HIV-1 Nef peptide pool that made up the negative control culture. Cultures received IL-2 medium that replaced half the medium on days 3 and 7. Measured with immunoSEQ multiplex PCR; TCRdb has only the in-frame clones, and not every one. The sample holds roughly 57,000 clones, roughly three quarters seen once. This record comes from a study of vaccination effects on CD4 cells after COVID-19. Findings of the study overall: After vaccination, at late timepoints, clones induced by infection and by vaccine contracted markedly.

This receptor was obtained from a human donor who had a prior SARS-CoV-2 infection. Sequenced material: CD4+ T cells from PBMCs cultured with HIV peptides, taken before COVID-19 vaccination. Subset specified: HIV-1 Nef peptide pool negative control/reference culture.

The CDR3 region is CASSVEGDSYNEQFF. Written as DNA, the CDR3 is TGTGCCAGCAGCGTAGAAGGGGACTCCTACAATGAGCAGTTCTTC. This rearrangement joins TRBV9 to TRBJ2-1; D is possibly TRBD1 (5 bases). Germline CDR1 SGDLS, CDR2 YYNGEE. The CDR3 has 15 residues. V lost 0 bases and J 0 bases, leaving 7 bases between the germline ends.